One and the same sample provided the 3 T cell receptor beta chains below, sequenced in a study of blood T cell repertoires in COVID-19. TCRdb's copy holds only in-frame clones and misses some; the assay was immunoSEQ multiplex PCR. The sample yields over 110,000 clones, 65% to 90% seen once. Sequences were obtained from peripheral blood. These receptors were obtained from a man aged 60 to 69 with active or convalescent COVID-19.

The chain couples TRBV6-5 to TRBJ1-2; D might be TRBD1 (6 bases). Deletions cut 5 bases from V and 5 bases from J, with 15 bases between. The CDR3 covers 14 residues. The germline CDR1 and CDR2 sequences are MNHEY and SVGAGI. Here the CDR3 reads CASSQPPRGYGYTF. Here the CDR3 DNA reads TGTGCCAGCAGTCAACCGCCAAGGGGGTATGGCTACACCTTC.

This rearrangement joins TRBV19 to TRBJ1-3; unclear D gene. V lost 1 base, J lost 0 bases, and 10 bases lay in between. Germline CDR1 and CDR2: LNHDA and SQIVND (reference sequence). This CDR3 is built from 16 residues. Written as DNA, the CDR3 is TGTGCCAGTAGTATAGGAGGCACTCACTCTGGAAACACCATATATTTT. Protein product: CASSIGGTHSGNTIYF.

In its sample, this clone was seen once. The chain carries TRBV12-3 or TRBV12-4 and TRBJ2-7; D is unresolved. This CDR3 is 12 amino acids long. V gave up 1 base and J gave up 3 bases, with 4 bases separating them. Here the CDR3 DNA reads TGTGCCAGCAGTTTAGAGAGCTACGAGCAGTACTTC. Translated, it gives CASSLESYEQYF.